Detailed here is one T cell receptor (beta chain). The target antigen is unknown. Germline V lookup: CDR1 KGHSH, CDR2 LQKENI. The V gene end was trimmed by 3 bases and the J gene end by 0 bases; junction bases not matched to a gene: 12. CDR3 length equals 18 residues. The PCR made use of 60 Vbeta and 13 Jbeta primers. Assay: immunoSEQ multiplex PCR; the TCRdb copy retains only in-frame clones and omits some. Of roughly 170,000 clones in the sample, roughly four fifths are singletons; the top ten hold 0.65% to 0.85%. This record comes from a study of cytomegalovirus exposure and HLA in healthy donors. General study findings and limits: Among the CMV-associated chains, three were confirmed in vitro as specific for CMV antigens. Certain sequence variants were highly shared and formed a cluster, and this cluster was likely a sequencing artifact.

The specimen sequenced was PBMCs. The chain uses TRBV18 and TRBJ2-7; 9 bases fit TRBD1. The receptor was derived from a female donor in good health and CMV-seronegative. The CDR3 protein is CASSPRAPGQGTSYEQYF. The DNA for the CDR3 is TGTGCCAGCTCACCGCGTGCTCCGGGACAGGGCACCTCCTACGAGCAGTACTTC.